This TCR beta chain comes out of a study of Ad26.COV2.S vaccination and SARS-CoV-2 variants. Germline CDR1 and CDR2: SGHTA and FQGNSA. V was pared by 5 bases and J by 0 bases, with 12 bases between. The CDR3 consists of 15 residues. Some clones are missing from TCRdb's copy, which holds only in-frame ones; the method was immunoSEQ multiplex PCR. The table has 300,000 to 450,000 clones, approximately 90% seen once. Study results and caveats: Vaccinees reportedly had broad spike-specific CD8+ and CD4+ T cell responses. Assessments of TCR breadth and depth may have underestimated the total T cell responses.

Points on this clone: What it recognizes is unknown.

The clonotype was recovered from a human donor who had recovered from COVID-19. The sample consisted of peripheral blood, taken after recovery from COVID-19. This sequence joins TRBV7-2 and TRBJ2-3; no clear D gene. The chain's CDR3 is CASSRRGSSTDTQYF. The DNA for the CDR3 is TGTGCCAGCAGCCGTCGAGGCAGTAGCACAGATACGCAGTATTTT.